Detailed here is one T cell receptor (beta chain). The antigen this receptor binds is unknown. No quality values exist for individual bases; no much larger clone is one base distant. The sample belongs to a study of cytomegalovirus exposure and HLA in healthy donors (dated by TCRdb to about 2017). A note on the overall study: In an earlier analysis of around 540 of the donors, around 290 Gb of sequence data and 100 million or so unique TCR beta sequences from roughly 190 million T cells were reported. Around 330 gigabases of sequencing data and 75 million to 85 million unique TCR sequences made up an early release that covered several hundred HLA-typed donors. Among the roughly 400 genotyped donors, approximately 76% belonged to the genetic ancestry cluster associated with self-reported Caucasian donors. The study aimed to test whether signatures of past pathogen exposure could be identified by cataloging public T cell receptors. Using immunosequencing, the study profiled T cell repertoires from about 620 subjects and related those repertoires to cytomegalovirus serostatus. Besides the first cohort of around 670 subjects, a separate validation cohort made up of roughly 120 different subjects was used. High-throughput TCR immunosequencing, statistical association of individual TCRs with disease status, and machine learning were combined to predict cytomegalovirus infection status. To study patterns of TCR occurrence, a later analysis re-analyzed previously published TCR beta repertoires from hundreds of donors and added high-resolution HLA genotyping. In the later analysis, no new phenotypic data were used to find candidate immune exposures; instead, reliance was placed on TCR beta sequences and their occurrence across donors. An earlier analysis of fewer than 700 of the donors applied high-throughput TCR beta sequencing to assess whether each TCR beta V gene segment acted as functional or pseudogenic. Alongside the repertoire data, information on donor age, sex, ethnicity and CMV serostatus was compiled. A later genetic analysis took genome-wide SNP genotypes for about three fifths of the 666 donors and used that subset as a discovery cohort. Every repertoire in the discovery cohort had been generated on one and the same sequencing platform. Class I and class II HLA loci were covered by the typing at four-digit resolution. The number of typed donors differed by locus: about 629-640 for A, B, C, DRB1 and DQB1; about 520 for DQA1; 606 for DPA1; and around 450 for DPB1. About five DR-DQ haplotypes were treated as single units for association and clustering because of strong linkage in the cohort. Among 300 to 450 genotyped donors of the cohort, an average of roughly 240,000 unique TCR beta nucleotide sequences were sequenced per donor, around 20% of them non-productive.

Overall results and qualifications from the work: In a later analysis, over 15,000 TCR beta sequences were associated with specific HLA alleles at a false discovery rate of 0.05. The only immune exposure information available for the cohort was CMV serostatus. The classifier was reported to diagnose cytomegalovirus status with high specificity and sensitivity in both the original cohort and the validation cohort. In a later genetic analysis, a missense DCLRE1C variant was associated with V-gene and J-gene trimming of TCR beta chains, and the association was replicated in an independent cohort. Most TCR sequences were observed very rarely across donors, whereas some public TCRs were present in many individuals. Because counts were too low, roughly 17 rarely observed V segments, including chromosome 9 orphons, were left out of the earlier analysis of about 620 of the donors. Assigning TCR associations to individual alleles was difficult when HLA alleles, especially DR and DQ, strongly co-occurred. The 87-base-pair reads could not distinguish some IMGT-functional V segments, including TRBV6-2 and TRBV6-3, so those segments were excluded. A later analysis found that HLA-associated TCR beta chains were more clonally expanded and had lower generation probabilities than equally common non-associated chains. The sequencing pipeline was judged likely to have produced a cluster of highly shared sequence variants as a technical artifact. In a later analysis, several top co-occurrence clusters were reported to appear linked to parvovirus B19, influenza, CMV and Epstein-Barr virus. Linkage disequilibrium might explain the correlated functional status among segregating V segments, but an unknown experimental factor could not be excluded. A further reported finding was that TCR beta sequences accurately predicted the HLA-A and HLA-B alleles for most subjects in the first cohort. According to a later analysis, TCR association rates differed among HLA loci, with DRB1 alleles showing the most associated TCRs and HLA-C alleles showing the fewest. Only TCR beta chains were sequenced in this cohort, and the absence of alpha or paired-chain data limited detectable features. Broadly in line with IMGT annotations, most TCR beta V segments showed up in productive rearrangements about 87% or about 30% of the time in an earlier analysis of several hundred of the donors. The authors suggested that the approach could potentially be generalized to other disease states and immunological phenotypes. Sequencing depth was assumed to be roughly uniform across donors in the presence/absence analyses, though that assumption may not hold. The study listed 164 TCR beta chains as associated with cytomegalovirus. A later genetic analysis reported fewer N-insertions in productive TCRs among donors in an Asian-associated ancestry cluster than the roughly 700-donor mean. In a later analysis, most CMV-associated TCR beta chains were found to appear HLA-restricted, with HLA associations seemingly driven largely by CMV exposure. Because some donors lacked HLA typing at each locus, the association tests relied only on the typed subset. A few of the identified cytomegalovirus-associated TCR beta chains were confirmed in vitro to be specific for cytomegalovirus antigens.

The CDR3 runs 12 residues from the cysteine to the phenylalanine. Only CDR3 DNA is held: 36 bases, read in frame from base 1. The V end loses 7 bases and the J end loses 3 bases, and a stretch of 9 bases separates them. As encoded in the germline V gene, CDR1 is SNHLY while CDR2 is FYNNEI. The receptor library was made with the immunoSEQ multiplex PCR assay. A mixture of 60 forward primers for TCR Vbeta segments and 13 reverse primers for TCR Jbeta segments was used in the multiplex PCR. Amplification of the CDR3 region of rearranged TCR beta genes was performed with a multiplex PCR assay on genomic DNA. The Illumina HiSeq System was used to sequence the amplified TCR beta libraries as 87-base-pair reads. On the authors' methods: A later analysis counted approximately 84 million unique TCR beta chains across the 500 to 850 repertoires, and 9 million to 14 million of these chains were shared by at least two donors. Raw reads were error-corrected and collapsed into unique sequences with a nearest-neighbor algorithm that merged closely related sequences to remove PCR and sequencing errors. CDR3 sequences were aligned to IMGT reference sequences to assign V, D and J gene segments. For a sequence to be retained, a match of at least six nucleotides to both a V gene segment and a J gene segment was required. Rearrangements were classified as productive when the CDR3 lacked stop codons and remained in frame with V and J, and all other rearrangements were classified as non-productive. CDR3 was defined by IMGT convention, running from the second conserved V-encoded cysteine to the conserved J-encoded phenylalanine. The earlier analysis of about 530 of the donors excluded any sequence lacking an unambiguous match to a single V gene segment. An earlier analysis of a few hundred of the donors called V segments functional above 56.7% productive rearrangements and segregating when the between-donor standard deviation exceeded 5%. A statistical classification framework was developed to diagnose cytomegalovirus status using the catalog of TCR beta chain sequences. A later analysis assigned V and J genes by comparing TCR nucleotide sequences with IMGT/GENE-DB human TR gene sequences. Using the TCRdist pipeline, a later analysis assigned CDR3 sequences along with most-parsimonious VDJ recombination scenarios. In a later analysis, every TCR beta chain was defined by the combination of its CDR3 amino acid sequence and its V-gene family, and reads without a unique V-gene family were dropped. To address suspected cross-contamination and a sequencing artifact, a later analysis removed some 620 highly shared, low-generation-probability nucleotide sequences. In a later analysis, a clonal expansion index for each public chain was calculated from normalized within-repertoire ranks of inferred template counts. In a later analysis, generation probabilities were computed using a VDJ recombination model fitted to out-of-frame rearrangements, and the results were checked against IGoR. In a later analysis, hypergeometric tests were used to score TCR-TCR, TCR-HLA and TCR-CMV co-occurrence, with a repertoire-size bias correction applied to TCR pairs. In a later analysis, false discovery rates were estimated by permuting HLA or CMV assignments 20 times. In a later analysis, co-occurring TCRs were grouped using DBSCAN, and TCRdist sequence similarity was added for clustering within HLA-allele-positive subsets. Repertoires with fewer than 30,000 or more than 120,000 public chains, plus five repertoires with anomalous nucleotide sharing, were excluded from co-occurrence clustering. What TCRdb holds here is the immuneACCESS table cut down to in-frame rearrangements. Part of the clones is not present; checked against another copy, under half of the missing clones reflect an unresolved V gene, and the others are unexplained. V, J and clone size derive from that table, while D and trimming were established from the DNA sequence. A total of about 89,000 clones appear in this sample, about 80% of them only once. The biggest ten clones account for 1.3% to 1.5% of the sample.

The cohort comprised fewer than 700 healthy bone marrow donors. All cohort members were sampled while nominally healthy, although unrecorded immune exposures were likely present. The donor tested CMV seronegative, placing the donor among the roughly 350 seronegative members of the cohort. Every donor gave a peripheral blood sample, and the peripheral blood mononuclear cells from that sample were used for TCR beta sequencing. The Qiagen DNeasy Blood Extraction Kit was used to extract genomic DNA from the blood cell samples. Sequenced material: PBMCs. The receptor's source is a male donor in good health and CMV-seronegative. The chain uses TRBV2 and TRBJ1-2; a confident D gene designation cannot be given. Read as DNA, the sequence is TGTGCCAGCATGCGGGAGGACTATGGCTACACCTTC. Translated, this is CASMREDYGYTF.